Each of the 23 T cell receptor beta chains below was sequenced from the same sample in a study of cytomegalovirus exposure and HLA in healthy donors. Here immunoSEQ multiplex PCR was the method, and the copy in TCRdb shows in-frame clones only, minus some. The sample lists around 130,000 clones, 70% to 90% occurring once. Sequencing was carried out using PBMCs. Every receptor here comes from a woman in her 30s in good health and CMV-seronegative.

This rearrangement joins TRBV7-6 to TRBJ2-1, with D possibly TRBD1 on 5 matching bases. CDR3 size: 16 residues. Per germline, CDR1 SGHVS and CDR2 FNYEAQ. Trimming removed 5 bases at V and 0 bases at J, with 14 bases between. CDR3 loop: CASSPDRPSSYNEQFF. CDR3 in DNA: TGTGCCAGCAGCCCCGACAGACCGAGCTCCTACAATGAGCAGTTCTTC.

The genes are TRBV4-1 and TRBJ2-3; possibly TRBD1 for D (5 bases). Germline CDR1 reads MGHRA; CDR2 reads YSYEKL. This CDR3 spans 15 amino acids. The V end was cut by 3 bases, the J end by 0 bases, with 10 bases between. CDR3 in amino acids: CASSQLGLSTDTQYF. The DNA of the CDR3 is TGCGCCAGCAGCCAGCTGGGGCTGAGCACAGATACGCAGTATTTT.

A word on this clone: Distinct nucleotide sequences in the sample also encode this CDR3. The chain has TRBV2 and TRBJ2-7, with 7 bases that match TRBD1. With V trimmed by 4 bases and J by 1 base, 4 bases remained unmatched. The CDR3 has 14 residues. Germline V gene data show CDR1 as SNHLY and CDR2 as FYNNEI. The CDR3 loop is CASSVAGGSYEQYF. CDR3 DNA sequence: TGTGCCAGCAGTGTGGCAGGGGGATCCTACGAGCAGTACTTC.

This clone was seen only a few times. The V and J genes are TRBV13 and TRBJ2-5, with D possibly being TRBD1 (6 bases). Germline-derived CDR1 and CDR2 are PRHDT and FYEKMQ (reference sequence). V lost 0 bases and J lost 2, with 10 bases in between. There are 15 residues in the CDR3. In DNA, the CDR3 is TGTGCCAGCAGCTTAGGGCCAGGGGTTCAAGAGACCCAGTACTTC. This codes for CASSLGPGVQETQYF. Full variable domain (remainder filled in from reference TRBV13 and TRBJ2-5): AAGVIQSPRHLIKEKRETATLKCYPIPRHDTVYWYQQGPGQDPQFLISFYEKMQSDKGSIPDRFSAQQFSDYHSELNMSSLELGDSALYFCASSLGPGVQETQYFGPGTRLLVL.

This clone showed up just once. V and J are TRBV7-2 and TRBJ2-3; D might be TRBD1 (7 bases). Germline V gene lookup returns CDR1 SGHTA and CDR2 FQGNSA. The length of the CDR3 is 16 residues. V lost 4 bases and J lost 8, with 22 bases in between. The CDR3 spells CASSSTFGGGMSTQYF. The CDR3 DNA sequence: TGTGCCAGCAGCTCAACTTTTGGAGGGGGCATGTCTACGCAGTATTTT.

The gene calls are TRBV19 and TRBJ2-7; possibly TRBD1 for D (5 bases). This CDR3 spans 13 amino acids. Trimming took off 11 bases at V and 0 bases at J, with 14 bases between the two ends. CDR1 is LNHDA and CDR2 is SQIVND in the germline V gene (reference sequence). CDR3 in DNA: TGTGCCTCGCACGCCAGGGACTCCTACGAGCAGTACTTC. Its protein is CASHARDSYEQYF.

The chain uses TRBV5-1 and TRBJ2-5; D gene uncertain. Looked up from germline, CDR1 is SGHRS and CDR2 is YFSETQ. Between the trimmed V and J ends, which lost 1 base and 3 bases, there was a span of 13 bases. This CDR3 spans 15 amino acids. The CDR3 DNA sequence: TGCGCCAGCAGCTTGACCGGTTCCGCCGAAGAGACCCAGTACTTC. Its translation is CASSLTGSAEETQYF. Filled out from reference TRBV5-1 and TRBJ2-5, the complete variable domain reads KAGVTQTPRYLIKTRGQQVTLSCSPISGHRSVSWYQQTPGQGLQFLFEYFSETQRNKGNFPGRFSGRQFSNSRSEMNVSTLELGDSALYLCASSLTGSAEETQYFGPGTRLLVL.

The gene calls are TRBV9 and TRBJ1-5; the D gene is possibly TRBD1 (6 bases). V gave up 3 bases and J gave up 1 base, with 11 bases separating them. Germline CDR1 SGDLS, CDR2 YYNGEE. The CDR3 is made up of 15 amino acids. This CDR3 is CASSATGGSNQPQHF. The CDR3 nucleotides read TGTGCCAGCAGCGCGACAGGTGGGAGCAATCAGCCCCAGCATTTT. Full variable domain (outside the CDR3, taken from reference TRBV9 and TRBJ1-5): DSGVTQTPKHLITATGQRVTLRCSPRSGDLSVYWYQQSLDQGLQFLIQYYNGEERAKGNILERFSAQQFPDLHSELNLSSLELGDSALYFCASSATGGSNQPQHFGDGTRLSIL.

The count of this clone is one. The V and J genes are TRBV7-2 and TRBJ2-2; no firm D call. This CDR3 contains 12 residues. CDR1 is SGHTA, CDR2 FQGNSA, per germline. The ends were cut back, 4 bases at V and 10 bases at J, with 10 bases in the middle. Written as DNA, the CDR3 is TGTGCCAGCAGCTCAGACACGCCGGAGCTGTTTTTT. Residues: CASSSDTPELFF.

This clone was detected only once. The chain links TRBV7-8 to TRBJ2-1; TRBD2 aligns across 10 bases. This CDR3 contains 16 residues. The trim removed 5 bases at V and 9 bases at J, leaving 13 bases unmatched. The V gene's germline CDR1 is SGHVS and CDR2 FQNEAQ. CDR3 sequence (DNA): TGTGCCAGCAGCCCCCCAGCGGGAGGGACGATCGGTGAGCAGTTCTTC. Translated, it gives CASSPPAGGTIGEQFF.

The gene calls are TRBV7-8 and TRBJ1-5; D gene unclear. Trimming shortened V by 5 bases and J by 0 bases, and 20 bases separated the two germline ends. The CDR3 runs 18 residues. The germline gives CDR1 SGHVS, CDR2 FQNEAQ. This CDR3 is CASSRGGEGGYSNQPQHF. CDR3 DNA sequence: TGTGCCAGCAGCCGCGGTGGGGAGGGCGGGTATAGCAATCAGCCCCAGCATTTT.

V and J are TRBV19 and TRBJ2-2; D possibly corresponds to TRBD1 (5 bases). The CDR3 consists of 13 residues. Trimming shortened V by 7 bases and J by 7 bases, and 13 bases separated the two germline ends. Germline CDR1 reads LNHDA; CDR2 reads SQIVND (reference sequence). In nucleotides, the CDR3 is TGTGCCAGTACCGCCAGGGCGAGCGGGGAGCTGTTTTTT. Encoded protein: CASTARASGELFF. The entire variable domain, with the rest obtained from reference TRBV19 and TRBJ2-2, is as follows: DGGITQSPKYLFRKEGQNVTLSCEQNLNHDAMYWYRQDPGQGLRLIYYSQIVNDFQKGDIAEGYSVSREKKESFPLTVTSAQKNPTAFYLCASTARASGELFFGEGSRLTVL.

The rearrangement uses TRBV7-8 and TRBJ1-2, with TRBD1 as a possible D gene (6 bases). Germline-derived CDR1 and CDR2 are SGHVS and FQNEAQ. This CDR3 comprises 16 residues. V was pared by 5 bases and J by 5 bases, with 21 bases between. CDR3 coding DNA: TGTGCCAGCAGCATAGTCCGGGGGGGCGCGGAGTATGGCTACACCTTC. Translation gives CASSIVRGGAEYGYTF.

The chain recombines TRBV30 with TRBJ1-1; 7 nucleotides align to TRBD1. There are 17 residues in the CDR3. Germline lookup yields CDR1 GTSNPN and CDR2 SVGIG (reference sequence). The ends lost 0 bases at V and 9 bases at J; junction bases unmatched: 19. The CDR3 DNA reads TGTGCCTGGAGTGTACTAGTCAACGTCCAGGGGGTACAGAAAGCTTTCTTT. It yields the protein CAWSVLVNVQGVQKAFF.

This clone was found a few times. The chain joins TRBV19 to TRBJ2-5; D possibly corresponds to TRBD2 (6 bases). Trimming pared 4 bases from V and 5 bases from J, leaving 11 bases between. The CDR3 runs to 13 residues. Looked up from germline, CDR1 is LNHDA and CDR2 is SQIVND (reference sequence). The CDR3 is CASSSDREETQYF. CDR3 sequence (DNA): TGTGCCAGTAGTAGCGACCGGGAGGAGACCCAGTACTTC.

The chain links TRBV9 to TRBJ2-5, with 10 bases identical to TRBD2. The germline CDR1 and CDR2 sequences are SGDLS and YYNGEE. The CDR3 runs 17 residues. Trimming took 4 bases from V and 3 from J; bases not matched to a gene: 12. CDR3 nucleotides: TGTGCCAGCAGCACCCCCCTCGAGCTAGCGGGGGAAGAGACCCAGTACTTC. Translation gives CASSTPLELAGEETQYF.

This clone was seen a few times. This chain connects TRBV11-3 to TRBJ2-7; TRBD1 aligns across 8 bases. Trimming cost V 1 base and J 5 bases; bases outside gene matches: 16. Germline CDR1 and CDR2: SGHNT and YENEEA. CDR3 size: 18 residues. CDR3 in amino acids: CASSLVFGQGAVSNEQYF. DNA of the CDR3: TGTGCCAGCAGCTTAGTATTTGGGCAGGGGGCCGTAAGCAACGAGCAGTACTTC.

The chain is built from TRBV27 and TRBJ1-2, with 9 bases matching TRBD1. Trimming removed 5 bases from V and 8 bases from J; junction bases left unmatched: 9. Germline CDR1 and CDR2: MNHEY and SMNVEV (reference sequence). The CDR3 length is 14 residues. The CDR3 coding sequence is TGTGCCAGCAGTCTCCAACAGGGGGCAAGGGGCTACACCTTC. It encodes CASSLQQGARGYTF.

CDR3 region: CASTWTGSNTGELFF. CDR3 nucleotide sequence: TGCGCCAGCACCTGGACAGGCTCGAACACCGGGGAGCTGTTTTTT. The J gene is TRBJ2-2, the V gene TRBV5-1; 7 nucleotides align to TRBD1. With 6 bases clipped from V and 0 bases from J, the junction kept 5 bases outside the gene matches. Looked up from germline, CDR1 is SGHRS and CDR2 is YFSETQ. There are 15 residues in the CDR3.

The chain uses TRBV18 and TRBJ2-1, with TRBD2 matching over 9 bases. Germline V gene lookup returns CDR1 KGHSH and CDR2 LQKENI. CDR3 size: 15 residues. The V gene end was trimmed by 6 bases and the J gene end by 2 bases; junction bases not matched to a gene: 5. The CDR3 nucleotides are TGTGCCAGCTCCCCCCTAGCGGGGCCCTACAATGAGCAGTTCTTC. Protein product: CASSPLAGPYNEQFF. Full variable domain (remainder filled in from reference TRBV18 and TRBJ2-1): NAGVMQNPRHLVRRRGQEARLRCSPMKGHSHVYWYRQLPEEGLKFMVYLQKENIIDESGMPKERFSAEFPKEGPSILRIQQVVRGDSAAYFCASSPLAGPYNEQFFGPGTRLTVL.

The V call is TRBV5-4, the J call TRBJ2-7, with 8 bases fitting TRBD1. The CDR3 has 14 residues. With 4 bases clipped from V and 3 bases from J, the junction kept 6 bases outside the gene matches. Germline V gene data show CDR1 as SGHNT and CDR2 as YYREEE (reference sequence). CDR3 sequence reads: CASSLDRDLYEQYF. The CDR3 nucleotides read TGTGCCAGCAGCCTGGACAGGGATCTCTACGAGCAGTACTTC.

The rearrangement joins TRBV5-1 to TRBJ2-1; D unclear. In germline, CDR1 is SGHRS, CDR2 YFSETQ. Trimming pared 4 bases from V and 0 bases from J, leaving 17 bases between. This CDR3 region has 17 residues. DNA of the CDR3: TGCGCCAGCAGCCCTTTTCAGGCGATAAGCTCCTACAATGAGCAGTTCTTC. Amino acids: CASSPFQAISSYNEQFF.

The chain joins TRBV4-1 to TRBJ2-1, with 8 bases identical to TRBD1. CDR1 and CDR2 (germline): MGHRA, YSYEKL. The CDR3 spans 18 residues. J was trimmed by 2 bases and V by 1 base; bases with no gene match: 10. The CDR3 DNA reads as TGCGCCAGCAGCCAAGGGACAGGGCTCCCCTCACCCTACAATGAGCAGTTCTTC. This codes for CASSQGTGLPSPYNEQFF.